The subject of this entry is one TCR beta chain. This clonotype was seen at least ten times. Its antigen target is currently unknown. One base away there is no much larger clone; base qualities are not given. The data were obtained in a study of regulatory T cells in long-lasting Graves disease (dated by TCRdb to about 2021). Context from the whole study: Newly diagnosed Graves' disease patients had taken antithyroid drugs for less than 3 months. Peripheral blood TCR sequencing and RNA sequencing compared persistent Graves' disease patients with newly diagnosed Graves' disease patients. The study took place in China and was registered as a clinical trial. A total of approximately 35 samples were covered by TCR sequencing, comprising approximately 13 persistent and around 20 newly diagnosed Graves' disease patients.

Sample time point, as interpreted from the label and publication: newly diagnosed GD, antithyroid drugs for less than 3 months. RNA was extracted from PBMCs in TRIzol for both TCR sequencing and RNA sequencing. Graves' disease was diagnosed according to American Thyroid Association guidelines. Patients for the study were recruited at an endocrinology department in Xi'an, China. Each patient gave 7 to 9.5 milliliters of peripheral blood, collected in an EDTA anticoagulant tube. Ficoll Paque Plus density gradient separation was used to isolate PBMCs, and no further T cell sorting was done. An Agilent 2100 Bioanalyzer and agarose gel were used to assess RNA quality, and a NanoDrop 2000 was used to measure RNA concentration. Ends trimmed: V by 3 bases, J by 15 bases; bases unmatched to a gene: 4. CDR1 MNHNS and CDR2 SASEGT are derived from the germline V gene. Measured from the cysteine to the phenylalanine, the CDR3 is 11 residues long. The entry retains the CDR3 DNA only, 33 bases that are in frame from base 1.

The library was made by multiplex PCR. Sequencing was performed on an Illumina HiSeq 4000. iRepertoire HTBI primers and Arm-PCR amplification of CDR3 regions were used to construct TCR beta libraries. Gel purification was performed on PCR products prior to sequencing. Per the source publication's procedure: Across samples, roughly 60 TRBV and 15 or so TRBJ segments were identified and used for gene usage analysis of CDR3 amino acid clonotypes. Filtered high-quality paired reads were merged into contigs using COPE and FqMerger. BLAST was used to align contigs to the IMGT TRBV, TRBD and TRBJ reference genes, and CDR3 was defined following IMGT. Any clonotype with a frequency above 0.1% was classified as a highly expanded clone. Shannon entropy served as the measure of repertoire diversity, while the Gini coefficient captured V-J evenness. Clonotypes shared by more than one individual were considered public. TCRdb passed the public sequencing reads through fastp at Q25 and MiXCR, retaining productive beta sequences. One record per CDR3 amino acid sequence lists the most common genes and DNA. In this record, the V and J calls reflect TCRdb's handling and not the investigators' own analysis. The sample contains around 420,000 distinct CDR3 sequences, over 14% of them found a single time. Clones ranked in the top ten supply around 7.6% of the sample.

Results and caveats for the whole study, not just this receptor: The authors acknowledged the small sample size as a limitation that may reduce accuracy. Compared with newly diagnosed patients, persistent Graves' disease patients had lower TCR Shannon entropy and fewer highly expanded clones, which suggests clonal expansion. Persistent disease showed preferential use of TRBV28, TRBJ1-2 and TRBJ2-5, whereas newly diagnosed disease favored TRBV20-1 and TRBJ2-1. A larger number of public clonotypes was shared among persistent patients (2,741) than among newly diagnosed patients (approximately 1,000). Only peripheral blood was studied, because thyroid tissue, the primary lesion, was inaccessible. Sequencing and analysis were limited to the TCR beta chain.

These data were likewise used in another study, on T cells in Graves' hyperthyroidism and ophthalmopathy. Per the second study: A patient counted as having stable Graves' hyperthyroidism if no progression to ophthalmopathy occurred over 18 months of follow-up. Hyperthyroidism patients were newly diagnosed, had a disease duration of under 2 months, and were aged 18 to 65 years. The study excluded patients with uncontrolled infections, other autoimmune diseases, pregnancy or lactation. Diagnoses were based on clinical symptoms, serum thyroxine and TRAb, thyroid ultrasound and orbital computed tomography. For the first round of RT-PCR on the TCR CDR3, the HTBI primer set was used together with the Qiagen OneStep RT-PCR kit. Most expanded thyroid clonotypes (frequency above 0.001) were also detected in blood, a finding suggesting that blood repertoires may reflect thyroid immune responses. Ophthalmopathy was separated from stable hyperthyroidism by a 13 V-J signature model, with around 90% sensitivity and roughly 81% specificity obtained in cross-validation and 80%/75% obtained in testing. In validation, progression to ophthalmopathy was predicted by the model with roughly 71% sensitivity and 72.22% specificity, a median of about 6 months before onset. TCR V-J signatures able to tell the groups apart were searched for in a discovery cohort of 95 or so patients, of whom roughly 42 had Graves' ophthalmopathy and roughly 58 had stable Graves' hyperthyroidism. Whether ophthalmopathy could be predicted prospectively was tested in an independent validation cohort made up of under 20 hyperthyroidism patients plus 17 patients who later progressed to ophthalmopathy. For training and testing, the 100 or so patients in the discovery cohort were randomly divided in a 7:3 ratio. The study also compared thyroid tissue and blood T-cell repertoires from more than five Graves' hyperthyroidism patients. After blood sampling, hyperthyroidism patients were treated with methimazole at a starting dose of 30 mg daily, and ophthalmopathy patients were treated with high-dose intravenous methylprednisolone. Libraries were constructed in a second round of multiplex PCR, after which size selection and purification were carried out. Libraries were sequenced paired-end with 100 bp reads on an Illumina HiSeq2000. Raw data were processed with SOAPnuke, discarding reads with adapters, uncalled bases, mean Phred below 15, or no exact constant-primer or identifier match. COPE v1.2.5 was used to merge the high-quality paired reads, and each unique nucleotide sequence was defined as a clonotype. MiTCR v1.1 was used to align the clonotypes against IMGT TRBV, TRBD and TRBJ reference segments. Analysis was restricted to V-J combinations with a frequency above 0.0001, which covered roughly 99% of repertoires. A TCS score was defined as the ratio between F50 (clonal expansion) and ExV (chaos), using BLOSUM62-based TCRdist between CDR3 peptides within each V-J. Welch's t-statistics and random forest reduced fewer than 600 V-J features to around 14, which were used in a naive Bayes classifier (R e1071). No statistical method was used to fix the sample size in advance, and group allocation was not hidden from the investigators. TCR Vbeta CDR3 sequencing of roughly 140 peripheral blood samples (over 40 ophthalmopathy, about 75 hyperthyroidism and some 17 progressor patients) is reported in the paper.

The sample consisted of peripheral blood mononuclear cells (PBMCs), taken at new diagnosis, from a patient treated with antithyroid drugs. Recombination connected TRBV6-1 to TRBJ1-4, with 7 central nucleotides matching TRBD1. The TCR sequence derives from a woman in her thirties or forties with Graves disease. Donor details come from another sample of the same person, matched by shared clones. The DNA sequence is as follows: TGTGCCAGCAGTGAGGGTGGACAGGTGTTTTTT. This codes for CASSEGGQVFF.